The 18 T cell receptor beta chains below all came from one sample that was sequenced in a study of blood T cell repertoires in COVID-19. Assay used: immunoSEQ multiplex PCR; TCRdb lists only in-frame clones, some missing. Here the sample spans 50,000 to 70,000 clones, more than 75% being singletons. Sequencing was done on a sample of peripheral blood. These receptor sequences come from a man aged 55-75 years with active or convalescent COVID-19.

This clone has a single count. The V and J genes are TRBV11-2 and TRBJ2-5, with a possible D match to TRBD1 (6 bases). Between the trimmed V and J ends, which lost 2 bases and 2 bases, there was a span of 12 bases. The CDR3 extends over 15 amino acids. Germline values: CDR1 SGHAT, CDR2 FQNNGV. CDR3 nucleotides: TGTGCCAGCAGCTTAAATCGCGGACAGCAAGAGACCCAGTACTTC. Its translation is CASSLNRGQQETQYF.

The rearrangement joins TRBV5-6 to TRBJ2-5, with 11 bases aligning to TRBD2. The CDR3 runs to 17 residues. V lost 0 bases, J lost 4 bases, and 8 bases stayed unmatched. Germline loops: CDR1 SGHDT, CDR2 YYEEEE. This CDR3 reads CASSLGLAGKGSETQYF. CDR3 coding DNA: TGTGCCAGCAGCTTGGGACTAGCGGGAAAGGGATCAGAGACCCAGTACTTC.

V gene TRBV4-1 combines with J gene TRBJ1-1; a possible D gene is TRBD1 (5 bases). Germline values: CDR1 MGHRA, CDR2 YSYEKL. Between the trimmed V and J ends, which lost 0 bases and 4 bases, there was a span of 9 bases. This CDR3 region has 14 residues. The CDR3 sequence: CASSQEGGSTEAFF. The CDR3 DNA sequence: TGCGCCAGCAGCCAAGAGGGGGGAAGCACTGAAGCTTTCTTT.

This clone is medium-sized (0.01 to 0.1%) within its sample. The chain couples TRBV2 to TRBJ1-2; 7 bases are a match to TRBD1. The CDR3 is made up of 15 amino acids. The germline V gene has CDR1 SNHLY and CDR2 FYNNEI. V lost 7 bases to trimming and J lost 4 bases; unmatched junction nucleotides: 12. The CDR3 is CASIRGRGQIYGYTF. In nucleotides, the CDR3 is TGTGCCAGCATAAGAGGGCGGGGACAGATCTATGGCTACACCTTC.

The V and J genes are TRBV5-6 and TRBJ2-5; 12 bases line up with TRBD2. The ends lost 0 bases at V and 7 bases at J; junction bases unmatched: 7. The CDR3 length is 16 residues. Germline V gives CDR1 SGHDT, CDR2 YYEEEE. The DNA of the CDR3 is TGTGCCAGCAGCTTGGAGACTAGCGGGAGTCTGGGGACCCAGTACTTC. Encoded protein: CASSLETSGSLGTQYF. The full variable domain, in which reference TRBV5-6 and TRBJ2-5 provide the parts outside the CDR3, is DAGVTQSPTHLIKTRGQQVTLRCSPKSGHDTVSWYQQALGQGPQFIFQYYEEEERQRGNFPDRFSGHQFPNYSSELNVNALLLGDSALYLCASSLETSGSLGTQYFGPGTRLLVL.

J is TRBJ1-1 and V is TRBV30; D unresolved. With 0 bases removed from V and 2 bases from J, the gap between germline ends came to 13 bases. Germline V CDR1 and CDR2: GTSNPN, SVGIG (reference sequence). This CDR3 is built from 15 residues. CDR3 sequence: CAWSVRGSLNTEAFF. As DNA, the CDR3 is TGTGCCTGGAGTGTACGCGGCAGCTTAAACACTGAAGCTTTCTTT.

V usage is TRBV23-1 and J usage is TRBJ1-2; unclear D gene. TRBV23-1 is given ORF status, its function remaining uncertain. Trimming took 2 bases from V and 7 from J, leaving 17 bases between them. The CDR3 loop spans 15 amino acids. CDR3 coding DNA: TGCGCCAGCAGTCAACAATCCCGAGGTCGGGTTGGCTACACCTTC. It specifies CASSQQSRGRVGYTF.

This CDR3 is CASSGDRASHQPQHF. As DNA, the CDR3 is TGTGCCAGCAGTGGGGACAGGGCTTCGCATCAGCCCCAGCATTTT. The chain carries TRBV2 and TRBJ1-5, with 9 bases matching TRBD1. This CDR3 comprises 15 residues. Germline-derived CDR1 and CDR2 are SNHLY and FYNNEI. With 4 bases clipped from V and 5 bases from J, the junction kept 6 bases outside the gene matches.

This clone appeared a single time. The chain carries TRBV9 and TRBJ1-1; D might be TRBD1 (5 bases). The CDR3 totals 16 residues. The germline V and J ends were trimmed by 3 bases and 0 bases, with 15 bases remaining between them. Germline V lookup: CDR1 SGDLS, CDR2 YYNGEE. The CDR3 region has the DNA TGTGCCAGCAGCGCCCGCGGTAGACAGATGAACACTGAAGCTTTCTTT. It codes for CASSARGRQMNTEAFF. The variable domain in full, completed from reference TRBV9 and TRBJ1-1, reads DSGVTQTPKHLITATGQRVTLRCSPRSGDLSVYWYQQSLDQGLQFLIQYYNGEERAKGNILERFSAQQFPDLHSELNLSSLELGDSALYFCASSARGRQMNTEAFFGQGTRLTVV.

This chain links TRBV7-2 with TRBJ1-6; possibly TRBD1 for D (6 bases). CDR1 SGHTA and CDR2 FQGNSA come from the germline V gene. The CDR3 is 16 amino acids. The ends were cut back, 5 bases at V and 3 bases at J, with 14 bases in the middle. CDR3 DNA: TGTGCCAGCAGCGACCACGGACAGATCTATAATTCACCCCTCCACTTT. Its translation: CASSDHGQIYNSPLHF.

The chain links TRBV3-1 (or the pseudogene TRBV3-2) to TRBJ2-3, with a possible D match to TRBD2 (5 bases). V lost 1 base, J lost 0 bases, and 17 bases lay in between. CDR1 and CDR2 (germline): LGHDT, YNNKEL (reference sequence). This CDR3 comprises 18 residues. CDR3 DNA: TGTGCCAGCAGCCAAGTCCGGGGTGGTGGCGGTAGCACAGATACGCAGTATTTT. This sequence encodes CASSQVRGGGGSTDTQYF.

V usage is TRBV5-4 and J usage is TRBJ1-2; no reliable D call. V was trimmed by 0 bases and J by 4 bases, leaving 4 bases between them. This CDR3 has 12 amino acids. The germline CDR1 and CDR2 sequences are SGHNT and YYREEE (reference sequence). The CDR3 region has the DNA TGTGCCAGCAGCTTGGACACCTATGGCTACACCTTC. Protein product: CASSLDTYGYTF.

The chain uses TRBV5-6 and TRBJ1-1; 7 bases match TRBD1. The CDR3 is 14 amino acids. The V and J ends lost 4 bases and 4 bases, in that order; junction bases with no gene match: 7. From germline, CDR1 is SGHDT and CDR2 YYEEEE. The CDR3 sequence is CASSKGQPVTEAFF. The DNA for the CDR3 is TGTGCCAGCAGCAAGGGACAGCCGGTCACTGAAGCTTTCTTT.

The chain combines TRBV11-2 with TRBJ2-2; unclear D gene. Germline V CDR1 and CDR2: SGHAT, FQNNGV. Trimming shortened V by 5 bases and J by 3 bases, and 4 bases separated the two germline ends. The CDR3 length is 12 residues. Here the CDR3 reads CASSLDTGELFF. The CDR3, as DNA: TGTGCCAGCAGCCTTGACACCGGGGAGCTGTTTTTT.

The rearrangement joins TRBV11-1 to TRBJ2-7; 8 bases match TRBD2. The CDR3 length is 15 residues. Looked up from germline, CDR1 is SGHAT and CDR2 is FQDESV (reference sequence). V gave up 5 bases and J gave up 3 bases; unmatched junction bases: 9. The CDR3 spells CASSLRSGVLYEQYF. Written as DNA, the CDR3 is TGTGCCAGCAGCCTCCGTAGCGGGGTTCTCTACGAGCAGTACTTC.

This chain joins TRBV28 and TRBJ2-1; D gene ambiguous. CDR3 length equals 13 residues. CDR1 and CDR2 from the germline V gene are MDHEN and SYDVKM. V was trimmed by 3 bases and J by 8 bases, leaving 11 bases between them. The chain's CDR3 is CASSFLASHEQFF. The DNA of the CDR3 is TGTGCCAGCAGTTTTTTAGCTTCGCATGAGCAGTTCTTC.

This chain joins TRBV24-1 and TRBJ2-3; weak D call: TRBD1 (6 bases). The V gene's germline CDR1 is KGHDR and CDR2 SFDVKD. V lost 0 bases, J lost 2 bases, and 8 bases lay in between. The CDR3 has 15 amino acids. The CDR3 loop is CATSDLTGFTDTQYF. The CDR3 DNA reads as TGTGCCACCAGTGATTTGACAGGGTTCACAGATACGCAGTATTTT.

The chain uses TRBV3-1 (or the pseudogene TRBV3-2) and TRBJ2-1; the match to TRBD2 covers 8 bases. The CDR3 contains 16 residues. CDR1 is LGHDT and CDR2 is YNNKEL in the germline V gene (reference sequence). Trimming cost V 5 bases and J 0 bases; bases outside gene matches: 6. The CDR3 protein is CASSSLLAVSYNEQFF. The CDR3 DNA sequence: TGTGCCAGCAGCTCTCTACTAGCGGTCTCCTACAATGAGCAGTTCTTC.